These 27 T cell receptor beta chains were all obtained from the same sample, sequenced in a study of Graves' ophthalmopathy and Graves' hyperthyroidism. CDR3 regions of TCR beta were amplified from RNA transcripts. In the first round, RT-PCR was carried out with HTBI primers, and a multiplex PCR formed the second round. From the multiplex PCR reads, TCRdb called clonotypes with MiXCR, one entry per CDR3 protein. This table has over a million distinct CDR3 sequences, 35% to 40% appearing once. Sequenced: peripheral blood or thyroid tissue (not recorded which). The origin of the receptors is an adult man with Graves' hyperthyroidism.

This clonotype was detected ten times or more. The chain uses TRBV10-1 and TRBJ1-6; tentatively, D is TRBD1 (5 bases). Trimming shortened V by 3 bases and J by 10 bases, and 10 bases separated the two germline ends. The CDR3 is made up of 13 amino acids. Germline-derived CDR1 and CDR2 are WNHNN and SYGVQD (reference sequence). CDR3 bases: TGCGCCAGCAGTGAACATCGGGGGTCACCCCTCCACTTT. This sequence encodes CASSEHRGSPLHF.

This clonotype has at least ten counts. This CDR3 reads CAISESKGRGYGYTF. CDR3 nucleotides: TGTGCCATCAGTGAGTCGAAGGGGCGCGGCTATGGCTACACCTTC. This chain uses TRBV10-3 with TRBJ1-2; weak D call: TRBD1 (5 bases). The CDR3 loop spans 15 amino acids. The germline CDR1 and CDR2 sequences are ENHRY and SYGVKD. Trimming stripped 0 bases from V and 4 bases from J, with 12 bases between.

This clonotype occurred a few times. V is TRBV6-2 or TRBV6-3 and J is TRBJ1-4; unclear D gene. V lost 2 bases and J lost 5, with 9 bases in between. CDR3 length: 14 amino acids. Looked up from germline, CDR1 is MNHEY and CDR2 is SVGEGT. The CDR3: CASSYGRENEKLFF. CDR3 DNA: TGTGCCAGCAGTTACGGACGGGAAAATGAAAAACTGTTTTTT.

This chain joins TRBV29-1 and TRBJ2-5; tentative D call: TRBD1 (6 bases). This CDR3 region has 12 residues. V was cut by 7 bases and J by 0 bases, with 9 bases left in between. Germline loops: CDR1 SQVTM, CDR2 ANQGSEA. As DNA, the CDR3 is TGCAGCGCCCGGACAGACCAAGAGACCCAGTACTTC. It codes for CSARTDQETQYF.

This clonotype was counted a single time. CDR3: CSATPTLDPTYEQYF. The CDR3 DNA follows: TGCAGTGCTACGCCAACCCTGGATCCAACCTACGAGCAGTACTTC. The chain couples TRBV20-1 to TRBJ2-7; no definite D call. The germline gives CDR1 DFQATT, CDR2 SNEGSKA (reference sequence). The CDR3 is 15 amino acids. V was clipped by 4 bases and J by 2 bases, with 18 bases between them.

A remark on this clonotype: A much more abundant neighbour one base away suggests this may be a read error. The V call is TRBV20-1, the J call TRBJ1-2; no reliable D call. The CDR3 loop spans 13 amino acids. Germline lookup yields CDR1 DFQATT and CDR2 SNEGSKA (reference sequence). CDR3 protein: CSAWPPEMDGHTF. In DNA, the CDR3 is TGCAGTGCTTGGCCTCCTGAGATGGATGGCCACACCTTC.

The rearrangement links TRBV15 to TRBJ1-1; D gene ambiguous. The V gene lost 3 bases and the J gene lost 3 bases, with 11 bases spanning the gap. The germline gives CDR1 LNHNV, CDR2 YYDKDF (reference sequence). This CDR3 contains 14 residues. CDR3 protein: CATSSYGEYTEAFF. In DNA, the CDR3 is TGTGCCACCAGCAGTTACGGGGAGTACACTGAAGCTTTCTTT. Filled out from reference TRBV15 and TRBJ1-1, the complete variable domain reads DAMVIQNPRYQVTQFGKPVTLSCSQTLNHNVMYWYQQKSSQAPKLLFHYYDKDFNNEADTPDNFQSRRPNTSFCFLDIRSPGLGDTAMYLCATSSYGEYTEAFFGQGTRLTVV.

The table lists this clonotype with a few counts. The chain links TRBV7-9 to TRBJ1-6, with D hard to call. V lost 1 base, J lost 6 bases, and 10 bases lay in between. The germline gives CDR1 SEHNR, CDR2 FQNEAQ (reference sequence). There are 15 residues in the CDR3. The CDR3: CASSLEDDRNSPLHF. The CDR3 coding sequence is TGTGCCAGCAGCTTAGAGGACGATCGTAATTCACCCCTCCACTTT.

This clonotype was seen only once. Just one base apart from a much larger clone, this may be a read error. This chain connects TRBV12-3 or TRBV12-4 to TRBJ1-5, with D hard to call. This CDR3 is 15 amino acids long. The CDR3, as DNA: TGTGCCAGCAGTTTCGGGCTCAATAGCAATCAGCCCCGGCATTTT. Amino acid sequence: CASSFGLNSNQPRHF.

This clonotype was seen repeatedly, ten times or more. The V gene is TRBV7-3, the J gene TRBJ2-7; the D is unclear. CDR1 and CDR2 from the germline V gene are SGHTA and FQGTGA. The CDR3 totals 13 residues. The V end was cut by 2 bases, the J end by 3 bases, with 8 bases between. DNA for the CDR3: TGTGCCAGCAGCTTAGGGATTGACTACGAGCAGTACTTC. Its protein is CASSLGIDYEQYF.

This chain joins TRBV4-2 and TRBJ1-6; tentative D call: TRBD1 (6 bases). The CDR3 extends over 15 amino acids. CDR1 and CDR2 from the germline V gene are LGHNA and YNFKEQ. Trimming shortened V by 4 bases and J by 7 bases, and 14 bases separated the two germline ends. CDR3 in amino acids: CASSPDPGANSPLHF. The CDR3 region has the DNA TGTGCCAGCAGCCCAGATCCGGGGGCGAATTCACCCCTCCACTTT.

This clonotype has ten or more counts. This rearrangement joins TRBV2 to TRBJ1-6; a possible D gene is TRBD1 (6 bases). V was cut by 11 bases and J by 2 bases, with 13 bases left in between. There are 14 residues in the CDR3. Germline-derived CDR1 and CDR2 are SNHLY and FYNNEI. The CDR3 here is CAVPGGAYNSPLHF. The CDR3, as DNA: TGTGCCGTCCCGGGGGGCGCCTATAATTCACCCCTCCACTTT.

This clonotype was seen at least ten times. The chain combines TRBV7-2 with TRBJ2-7; 8 bases fit TRBD2. The CDR3 contains 13 residues. Germline CDR1 SGHTA, CDR2 FQGNSA. The V and J ends lost 5 bases and 9 bases, in that order; junction bases with no gene match: 9. CDR3 sequence reads: CASSLLVSGVQYF. The CDR3 DNA reads as TGTGCCAGCAGCCTCCTGGTTAGCGGGGTGCAGTACTTC.

This clonotype is a singleton in its sample. The chain combines TRBV29-1 with TRBJ1-2, with 9 bases that match TRBD1. Trimming at V came to 8 bases and at J to 8 bases, leaving 15 bases not matched to a gene. This CDR3 spans 14 amino acids. Germline V gene lookup returns CDR1 SQVTM and CDR2 ANQGSEA. The CDR3, as DNA: TGCAGCCCTCCCGACGGGACAGGGAGAAGCGGCTACACCTTC. Translated, it gives CSPPDGTGRSGYTF.

This clonotype was counted between two and nine times. This chain joins TRBV10-3 and TRBJ2-7; D not certain. The CDR3 runs to 11 residues. V gave up 6 bases and J gave up 7 bases, with 10 bases separating them. Germline CDR1 is ENHRY and CDR2 is SYGVKD. The CDR3 is CAISHSSEQYF. The CDR3 bases are TGTGCCATCAGCCATAGTTCGGAGCAGTACTTC.

The rearrangement links TRBV20-1 to TRBJ1-1; no reliable D call. Germline V gene sequence: CDR1 DFQATT, CDR2 SNEGSKA (reference sequence). This CDR3 is 12 amino acids long. Trimming left V 4 bases short and J 1 base short, with 7 bases between. The CDR3 loop reads CSAIVQNTEAFF. The CDR3 coding sequence is TGCAGTGCTATCGTACAGAACACTGAAGCTTTCTTT.

This clonotype has a count of ten or more. The J gene is TRBJ1-6, the V gene TRBV20-1, with 8 bases that match TRBD1. Germline CDR1 and CDR2: DFQATT and SNEGSKA (reference sequence). The CDR3 runs to 16 residues. Losses at the gene ends were 4 bases for V and 11 bases for J; bases not matched to a gene: 16. CDR3 loop: CSATRGTGLYVTPLHF. The CDR3 DNA follows: TGCAGTGCTACAAGGGGGACAGGCCTTTACGTTACACCCCTCCACTTT.

This clonotype has a count of ten or more. V and J are TRBV7-2 and TRBJ2-7; D gene ambiguous. The V gene lost 8 bases and the J gene lost 4 bases, with 15 bases spanning the gap. Germline assignment: CDR1 SGHTA and CDR2 FQGNSA. The CDR3 spans 13 residues. In DNA, the CDR3 is TGTGCCAGCGCCAATAGGTCGCAGTACGAGCAGTACTTC. Residues: CASANRSQYEQYF.

Concerning this clonotype itself: The CDR3 ends on some other residue instead of the conserved phenylalanine or tryptophan, so this is likely a read error. The chain has TRBV7-9 and TRBJ1-5; no clear D. V was pared by 5 bases and J by 4 bases, with 18 bases between. This CDR3 region has 16 residues. CDR1 is SEHNR and CDR2 is FQNEAQ in the germline V gene (reference sequence). CDR3 in DNA: TGTGCCAGCAGCCCAGCAGTCCCCAGAGCTAATCAGCCCCAGCATCTT. Its translation is CASSPAVPRANQPQHL.

CDR3 bases: TGTGCCAGCAGTGAAACAGGGAAACAAGTCAACACTGAAGCTTTCTTT. It codes for CASSETGKQVNTEAFF. The chain carries TRBV2 and TRBJ1-1; a weak D match, TRBD1 (6 bases). Germline CDR1 SNHLY, CDR2 FYNNEI. The CDR3 is 16 residues long. V lost 2 bases and J 2 bases, leaving 15 bases between the germline ends.

This clonotype was counted only a few times. The rearrangement uses TRBV11-2 and TRBJ1-1; D ambiguous. CDR1 is SGHAT and CDR2 is FQNNGV in the germline V gene. V lost 1 base to trimming and J lost 0 bases, with 15 bases between them. The CDR3 length is 17 residues. DNA of the CDR3: TGTGCCAGCAGCTTAGGGCTCTCTATAGGCTTGAACACTGAAGCTTTCTTT. Protein product: CASSLGLSIGLNTEAFF.

In this sample, this clonotype turned up many times. V and J are TRBV7-7 and TRBJ2-5, with D unclear. The ends were cut back, 1 base at V and 5 bases at J, with 8 bases in the middle. The CDR3 is 13 amino acids. Per germline, CDR1 SSHAT and CDR2 FNYEAQ (reference sequence). CDR3 nucleotides: TGTGCCAGCAGCTTAGTGGTCGGGGAGACCCAGTACTTC. The encoded protein is CASSLVVGETQYF.

The gene calls are TRBV20-1 and TRBJ2-2; TRBD2 might be the D (6 bases). This CDR3 contains 16 residues. V lost 3 bases and J 4 bases, leaving 18 bases between the germline ends. CDR1 DFQATT and CDR2 SNEGSKA come from the germline V gene (reference sequence). CDR3 loop: CSASGRSTSRTGELFF. CDR3 nucleotide sequence: TGCAGTGCTAGCGGGCGATCGACTAGTCGCACCGGGGAGCTGTTTTTT.

The V call is TRBV7-9, the J call TRBJ2-5; 7 positions agree with TRBD1. The trim removed 5 bases at V and 0 bases at J, leaving 6 bases unmatched. The CDR3 is made up of 15 amino acids. Germline CDR1 SEHNR, CDR2 FQNEAQ (reference sequence). CDR3 DNA sequence: TGTGCCAGCAGCCGGACAGGATTGTACCAAGAGACCCAGTACTTC. Its translation is CASSRTGLYQETQYF.

The gene calls are TRBV20-1 and TRBJ2-5; tentatively, D is TRBD1 (5 bases). V was trimmed by 4 bases and J by 9 bases, leaving 18 bases between them. Germline V gene sequence: CDR1 DFQATT, CDR2 SNEGSKA (reference sequence). CDR3 length: 13 amino acids. CDR3 in amino acids: CSATGSLNQPQYF. CDR3 DNA: TGCAGTGCTACAGGGTCACTCAATCAGCCCCAGTACTTC.

In this sample, this clonotype turned up many times. The chain couples TRBV29-1 to TRBJ2-2, with TRBD2 matching over 10 bases. Germline V gene sequence: CDR1 SQVTM, CDR2 ANQGSEA. The CDR3 spans 19 residues. V shed 2 bases, J shed 0 bases, and the junction held 12 bases outside the gene matches. CDR3 sequence reads: CSVELSGLAGAANTGELFF. In nucleotides, the CDR3 is TGCAGCGTTGAACTATCGGGGCTAGCGGGGGCTGCGAACACCGGGGAGCTGTTTTTT.

Details on this clonotype: One base away lies a much larger clone, so this may be a sequencing read error. DNA for the CDR3: TGCAGCGTTTCCGACAGGGGGCCAGAAAAACTGTCTTTT. Translating it yields CSVSDRGPEKLSF. The rearrangement uses TRBV29-1 and TRBJ1-4; 10 bases align to TRBD1. The CDR3 runs 13 residues. Germline-derived CDR1 and CDR2 are SQVTM and ANQGSEA.